The present entry profiles one T cell receptor (beta chain) with its context. Its target is unknown. The data were taken from a study of cytomegalovirus exposure and HLA in healthy donors. Whole-study results and caveats: DRB1 showed the most TCR associations and HLA-C the fewest in a later analysis, as rates varied by HLA locus. The authors later found HLA-associated TCR beta chains more clonally expanded than equally common others. It was reported that the classifier diagnosed cytomegalovirus status with high specificity and sensitivity in both the original and validation cohorts.

It was with 60 Vbeta and 13 Jbeta primers that the PCR ran. Method: immunoSEQ multiplex PCR; TCRdb's copy keeps in-frame clones and lacks some. The sample holds 140,000 to 150,000 clones, 76% seen once. Germline V lookup: CDR1 LGHNA, CDR2 YNFKEQ. This CDR3 is built from 15 residues. The V end was cut by 1 base, the J end by 2 bases, with 12 bases between. The chain carries TRBV4-2 and TRBJ2-7, with no clear D. What was sequenced was PBMCs. The TCR was taken from a man aged 40-49 years in good health and CMV-seronegative. The DNA of the CDR3 is TGTGCCAGCAGCCAAGCCCTGGAGCCAGCCTACGAGCAGTACTTC. This translates into CASSQALEPAYEQYF.